Listed below are T cell receptor beta chains from one sample, sequenced in a study of patients and donors after allogeneic stem cell transplantation. TCRdb fed the RT-PCR reads into MiXCR, producing one record per CDR3 protein. The sample yields some 200,000 distinct CDR3 sequences, around two fifths seen once. Sequenced sample: blood, either unsorted or a sorted T cell fraction (not recorded which). Every receptor here comes from a human donor who was either an allogeneic HSCT recipient or a stem cell or donor lymphocyte infusion donor (not recorded which). It is not recorded whose cells these are; they may come from a transplant donor. Both conserved end residues are part of each CDR3. A D gene is named only where the DNA matches it firmly. Some rows mark clone size as missing; the rest say once, few, many or name a class of expanded clone.

size,V,J,D,DNA,CDR3
few,TRBV18,TRBJ1-1,TRBD1,TGTGCCAGCTCACCAAGGGACAGGGTGATGTACACTGAAGCTTTCTTT,CASSPRDRVMYTEAFF
-,TRBV6-5,TRBJ1-4,-,TGTGCCAGCAGTTACTCGCAAGGGGGGAGTAGTGAAAAACTGTTTTTT,CASSYSQGGSSEKLFF
once,TRBV30,TRBJ2-5,-,TGTGCCTGGAGTGTACGGGGCAGAAGACAAGAGACCCAGTACTTC,CAWSVRGRRQETQYF
-,TRBV3-1,TRBJ2-3,TRBD2,TGTGCCAGCAGCCAAGATTTCGGGACTAGCGACAAACCTATTAGCACAGATACGCAGTATTTT,CASSQDFGTSDKPISTDTQYF
-,TRBV7-9,TRBJ2-5,-,TGTGCCAGCAGCTTAGGCGTGGAAGAGACCCAGTACTTC,CASSLGVEETQYF
large,TRBV7-9,TRBJ2-5,-,TGTGCCAGCAGCTTATTAGGCGGGAAAGGAGGGGAGACCCAGTACTTC,CASSLLGGKGGETQYF
-,TRBV24-1,TRBJ1-1,-,TGTGCCACCAGTGATTTGGGACAGGAAGCTTTCTTT,CATSDLGQEAFF
few,TRBV5-6,TRBJ2-5,-,TGTGCCAGCAGCTTGAGGTTACAGACCAACCAAGAGACCCAGTACTTC,CASSLRLQTNQETQYF
-,TRBV5-1,TRBJ1-5,TRBD1,TGCGCCAGCAGCTTCGGAGACAGGGAGGATCAGCCCCAGCATTTT,CASSFGDREDQPQHF
-,TRBV15,TRBJ1-3,TRBD1,TGTGCCACCAGCAGAGGTCCTGGGACAGGGGCTGGAAACACCATATATTTT,CATSRGPGTGAGNTIYF
-,TRBV6-5,TRBJ2-5,TRBD2,TGTGCCATCGGGAGGGCCGGTGAGACCCAGTACTTC,CAIGRAGETQYF
-,TRBV11-1,TRBJ2-1,-,TGTGCCAGCAGTTATAAGGTTGAGCAGTTCTTC,CASSYKVEQFF
-,TRBV10-3,TRBJ1-1,TRBD1,TGTGCCATCAGCCCTGAGGACAGGGGGTTGAACACTGAAGCTTTCTTT,CAISPEDRGLNTEAFF
-,TRBV5-6,TRBJ2-7,-,TGTGCCAGCTCTTCTAGTAATGGCGAGCAGTACTTC,CASSSSNGEQYF
few,TRBV20-1,TRBJ2-3,-,TGCAGTGCCAGGCGTTCTAGCACAGATACGCAGTATTTT,CSARRSSTDTQYF
once,TRBV20-1,TRBJ2-3,TRBD2,TGCAGTGCTCCGGGACTAGCGGGAGGGCCTAACACAGATACGCAGTATTTT,CSAPGLAGGPNTDTQYF